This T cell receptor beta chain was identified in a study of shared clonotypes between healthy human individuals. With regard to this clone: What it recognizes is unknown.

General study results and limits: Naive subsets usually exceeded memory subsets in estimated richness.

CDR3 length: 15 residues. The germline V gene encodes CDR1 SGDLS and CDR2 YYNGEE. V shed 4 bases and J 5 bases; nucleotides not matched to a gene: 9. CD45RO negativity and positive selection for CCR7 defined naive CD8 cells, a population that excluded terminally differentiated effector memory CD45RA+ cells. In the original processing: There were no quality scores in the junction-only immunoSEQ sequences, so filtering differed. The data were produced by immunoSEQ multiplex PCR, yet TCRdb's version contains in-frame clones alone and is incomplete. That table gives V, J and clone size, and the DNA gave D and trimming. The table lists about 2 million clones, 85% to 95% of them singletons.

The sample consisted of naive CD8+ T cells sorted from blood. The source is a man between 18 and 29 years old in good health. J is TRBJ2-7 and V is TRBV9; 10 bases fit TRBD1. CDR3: CASSPEGTGEDEQYF. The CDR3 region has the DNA TGTGCCAGCAGCCCCGAGGGGACAGGGGAAGACGAGCAGTACTTC. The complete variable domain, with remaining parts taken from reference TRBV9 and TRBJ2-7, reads DSGVTQTPKHLITATGQRVTLRCSPRSGDLSVYWYQQSLDQGLQFLIQYYNGEERAKGNILERFSAQQFPDLHSELNLSSLELGDSALYFCASSPEGTGEDEQYFGPGTRLTVT.